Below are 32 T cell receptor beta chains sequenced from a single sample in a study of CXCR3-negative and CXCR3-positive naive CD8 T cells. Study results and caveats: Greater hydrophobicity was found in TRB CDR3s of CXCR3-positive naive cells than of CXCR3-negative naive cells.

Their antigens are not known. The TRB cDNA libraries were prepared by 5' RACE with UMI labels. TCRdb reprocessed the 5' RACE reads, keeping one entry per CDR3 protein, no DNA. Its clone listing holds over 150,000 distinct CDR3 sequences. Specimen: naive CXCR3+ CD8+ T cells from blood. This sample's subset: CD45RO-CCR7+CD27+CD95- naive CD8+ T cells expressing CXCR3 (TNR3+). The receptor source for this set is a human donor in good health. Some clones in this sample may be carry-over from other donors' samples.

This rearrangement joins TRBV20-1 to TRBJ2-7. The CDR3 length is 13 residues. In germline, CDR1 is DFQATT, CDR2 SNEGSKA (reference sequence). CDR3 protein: CSARYRAGDEQYF.

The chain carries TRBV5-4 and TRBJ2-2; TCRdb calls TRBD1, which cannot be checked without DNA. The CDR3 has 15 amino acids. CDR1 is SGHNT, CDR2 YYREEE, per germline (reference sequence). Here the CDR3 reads CASSNRGLDPGELFF.

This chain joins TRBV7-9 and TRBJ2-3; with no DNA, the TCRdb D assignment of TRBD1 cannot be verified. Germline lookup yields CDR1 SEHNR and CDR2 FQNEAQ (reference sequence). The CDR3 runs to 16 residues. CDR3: CASSPQTGASTDTQCF.

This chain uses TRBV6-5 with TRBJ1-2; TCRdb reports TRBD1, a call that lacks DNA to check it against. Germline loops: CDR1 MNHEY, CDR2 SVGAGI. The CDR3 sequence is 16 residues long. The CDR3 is CASSYFPQGGAVGYTF.

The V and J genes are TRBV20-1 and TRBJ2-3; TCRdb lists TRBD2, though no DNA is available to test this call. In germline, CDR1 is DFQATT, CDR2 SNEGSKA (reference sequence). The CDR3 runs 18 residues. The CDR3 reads CSARDFGLAGARADTQYF.

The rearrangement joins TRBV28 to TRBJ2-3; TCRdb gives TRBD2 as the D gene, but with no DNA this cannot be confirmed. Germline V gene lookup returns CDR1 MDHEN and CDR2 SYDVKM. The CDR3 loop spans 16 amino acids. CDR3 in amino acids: CASSFTGTSMADTQYF.

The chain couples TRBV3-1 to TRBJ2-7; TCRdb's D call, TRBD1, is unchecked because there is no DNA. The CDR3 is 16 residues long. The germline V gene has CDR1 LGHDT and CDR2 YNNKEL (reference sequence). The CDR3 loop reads CASSQPSGTETYEQYF.

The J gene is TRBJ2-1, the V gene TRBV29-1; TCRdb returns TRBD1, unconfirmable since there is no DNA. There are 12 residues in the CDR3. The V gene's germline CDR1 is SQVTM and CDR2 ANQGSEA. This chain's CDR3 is CSVEPGTGDEFF.

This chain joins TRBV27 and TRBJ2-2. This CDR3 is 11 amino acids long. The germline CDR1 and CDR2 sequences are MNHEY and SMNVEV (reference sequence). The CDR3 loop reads CASSSKGELFF.

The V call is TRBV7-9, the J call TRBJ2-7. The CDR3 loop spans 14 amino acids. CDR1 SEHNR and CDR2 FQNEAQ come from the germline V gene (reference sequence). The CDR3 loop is CASSLEGYAYEQYF.

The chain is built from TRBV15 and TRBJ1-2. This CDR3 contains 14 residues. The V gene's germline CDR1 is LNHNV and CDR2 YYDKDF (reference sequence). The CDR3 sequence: CATSGGGHHYGYTF.

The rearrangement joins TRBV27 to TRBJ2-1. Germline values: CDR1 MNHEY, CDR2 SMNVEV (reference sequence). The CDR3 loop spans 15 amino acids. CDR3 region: CASSFFGGSYNEQFF.

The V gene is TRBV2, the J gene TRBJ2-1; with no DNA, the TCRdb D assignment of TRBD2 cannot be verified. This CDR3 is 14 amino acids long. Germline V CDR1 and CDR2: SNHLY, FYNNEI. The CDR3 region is CASSTSGGHSEQFF.

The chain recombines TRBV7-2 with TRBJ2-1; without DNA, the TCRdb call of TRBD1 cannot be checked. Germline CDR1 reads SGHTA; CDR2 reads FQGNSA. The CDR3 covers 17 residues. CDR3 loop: CASSSDPPTGVHNEQFF. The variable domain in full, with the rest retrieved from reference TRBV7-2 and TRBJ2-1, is GAGVSQSPSNKVTEKGKDVELRCDPISGHTALYWYRQSLGQGLEFLIYFQGNSAPDKSGLPSDRFSAERTGGSVSTLTIQRTQQEDSAVYLCASSSDPPTGVHNEQFFGPGTRLTVL.

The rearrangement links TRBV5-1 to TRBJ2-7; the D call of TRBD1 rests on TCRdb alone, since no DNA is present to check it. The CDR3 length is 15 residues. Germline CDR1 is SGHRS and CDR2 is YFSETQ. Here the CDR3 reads CASSWGTGLLNEQYF.

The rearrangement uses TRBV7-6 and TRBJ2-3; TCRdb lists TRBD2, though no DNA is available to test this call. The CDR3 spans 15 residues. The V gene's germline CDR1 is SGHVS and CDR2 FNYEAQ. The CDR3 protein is CASSSRDFRTDTQYF.

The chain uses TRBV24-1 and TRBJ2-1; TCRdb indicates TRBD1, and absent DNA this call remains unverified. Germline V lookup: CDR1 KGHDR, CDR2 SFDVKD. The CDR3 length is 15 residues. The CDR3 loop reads CATSEDSSTYNEQFF.

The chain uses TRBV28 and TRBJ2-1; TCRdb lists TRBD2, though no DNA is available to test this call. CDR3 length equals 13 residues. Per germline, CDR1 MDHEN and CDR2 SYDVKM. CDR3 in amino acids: CASSLAGGDEQFF.

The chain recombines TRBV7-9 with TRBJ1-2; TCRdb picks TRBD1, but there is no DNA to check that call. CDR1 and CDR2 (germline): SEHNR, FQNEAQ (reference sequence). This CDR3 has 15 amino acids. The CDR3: CASSPAVSGGEGYTF.

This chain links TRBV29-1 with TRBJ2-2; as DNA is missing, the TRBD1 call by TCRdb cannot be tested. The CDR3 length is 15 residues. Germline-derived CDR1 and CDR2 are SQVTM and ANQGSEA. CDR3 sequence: CSVEGGTGITGELFF.

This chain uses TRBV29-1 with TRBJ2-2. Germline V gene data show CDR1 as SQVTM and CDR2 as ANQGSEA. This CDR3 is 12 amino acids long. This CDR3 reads CSVVGVGGELFF.

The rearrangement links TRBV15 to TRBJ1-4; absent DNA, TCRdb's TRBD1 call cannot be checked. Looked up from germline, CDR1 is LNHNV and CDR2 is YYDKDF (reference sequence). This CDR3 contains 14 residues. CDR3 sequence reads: CATSRGGNPEKLFF.

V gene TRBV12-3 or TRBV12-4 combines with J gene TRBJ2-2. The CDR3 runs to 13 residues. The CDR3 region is CASSPRMAGELFF.

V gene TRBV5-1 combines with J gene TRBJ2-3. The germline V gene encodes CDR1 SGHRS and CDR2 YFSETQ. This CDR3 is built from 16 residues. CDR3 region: CASSLDPDQRADTQYF. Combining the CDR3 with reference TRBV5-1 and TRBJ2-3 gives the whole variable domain KAGVTQTPRYLIKTRGQQVTLSCSPISGHRSVSWYQQTPGQGLQFLFEYFSETQRNKGNFPGRFSGRQFSNSRSEMNVSTLELGDSALYLCASSLDPDQRADTQYFGPGTRLTVL.

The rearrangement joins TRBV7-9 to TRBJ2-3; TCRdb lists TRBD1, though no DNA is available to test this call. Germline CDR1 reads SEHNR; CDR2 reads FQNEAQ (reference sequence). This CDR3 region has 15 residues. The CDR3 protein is CASSLVTGGADTQYF.

The CDR3 region is CASSLDETGFRNEQFF. The chain is built from TRBV5-4 and TRBJ2-1; the D gene TCRdb calls, TRBD1, cannot be checked with no DNA. CDR1 is SGHNT, CDR2 YYREEE, per germline (reference sequence). The CDR3 sequence is 16 residues long.

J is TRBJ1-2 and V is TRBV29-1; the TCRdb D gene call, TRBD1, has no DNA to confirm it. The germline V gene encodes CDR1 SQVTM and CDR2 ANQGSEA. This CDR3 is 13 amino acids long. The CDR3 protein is CSVVDREVGGYTF.

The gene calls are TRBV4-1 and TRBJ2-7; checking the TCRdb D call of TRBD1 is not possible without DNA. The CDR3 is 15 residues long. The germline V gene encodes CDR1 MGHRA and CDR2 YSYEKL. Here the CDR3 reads CASSQVGTGGYEQYF.

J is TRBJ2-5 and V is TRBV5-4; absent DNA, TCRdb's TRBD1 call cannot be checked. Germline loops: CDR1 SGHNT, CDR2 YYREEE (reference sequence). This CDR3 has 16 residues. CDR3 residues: CASSPHPGSRQETEYF.

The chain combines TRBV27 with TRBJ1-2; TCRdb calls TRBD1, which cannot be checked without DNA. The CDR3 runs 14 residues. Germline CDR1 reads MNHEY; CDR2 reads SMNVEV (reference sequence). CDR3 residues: CASSLSGVSYGYTF.

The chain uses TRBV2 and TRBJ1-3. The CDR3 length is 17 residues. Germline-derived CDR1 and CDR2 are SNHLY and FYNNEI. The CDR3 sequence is CASSVDGGFSCGNTIYF.

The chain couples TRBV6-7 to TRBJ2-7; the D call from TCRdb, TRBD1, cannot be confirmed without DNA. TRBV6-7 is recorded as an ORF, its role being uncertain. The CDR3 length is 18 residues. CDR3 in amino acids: CASSYSRIFYRVYHEQYF.